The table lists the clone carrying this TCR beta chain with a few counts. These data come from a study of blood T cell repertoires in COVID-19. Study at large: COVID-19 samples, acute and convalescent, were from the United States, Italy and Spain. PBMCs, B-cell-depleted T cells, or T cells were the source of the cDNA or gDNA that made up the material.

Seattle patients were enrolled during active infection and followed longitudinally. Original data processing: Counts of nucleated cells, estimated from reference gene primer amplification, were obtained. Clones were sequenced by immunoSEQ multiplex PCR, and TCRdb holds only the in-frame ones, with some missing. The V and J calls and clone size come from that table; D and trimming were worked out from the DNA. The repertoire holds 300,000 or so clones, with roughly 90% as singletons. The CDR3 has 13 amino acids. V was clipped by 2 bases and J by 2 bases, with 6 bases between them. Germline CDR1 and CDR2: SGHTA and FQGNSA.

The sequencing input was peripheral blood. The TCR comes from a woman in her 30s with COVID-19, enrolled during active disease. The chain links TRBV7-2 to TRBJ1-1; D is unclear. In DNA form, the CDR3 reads TGTGCCAGCAGCTTAAAAGCAAACACTGAAGCTTTCTTT. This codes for CASSLKANTEAFF.